These T cell receptor beta chains were read from a single sample in a study of T cell repertoires in cytomegalovirus infection. Their cognate antigens are unknown. Using its own MiXCR run on the reads, TCRdb lists one record per CDR3 protein. The sample yields 100,000 to 150,000 distinct CDR3 sequences, approximately 30% seen once. This specimen was CD8+ T cells from cultured PBMCs, taken from culture after CMV antigen stimulation. The origin of the receptors is a human donor in good health (CMV status not recorded). Some clones in this sample may be carry-over from other donors' samples. Each CDR3 is given with its conserved first and last residue. D genes are given only for firm matches. Clone sizes are given selectively: once, few, many, or a class where the clone is expanded.

D gene: .
V gene: TRBV6-1
clone size: .
CDR3 length: 15
J gene: TRBJ1-6
CDR3 protein: CASSVHQGTNSPLHF
CDR3 DNA: TGTGCCAGCAGTGTACACCAGGGGACGAATTCACCCCTCCACTTT

D gene: .
V gene: TRBV20-1
clone size: few
CDR3 length: 13
J gene: TRBJ1-1
CDR3 protein: CSARGSRETEAFF
CDR3 DNA: TGCAGTGCTAGAGGTAGCAGGGAGACTGAAGCTTTCTTT

D gene: .
V gene: TRBV7-9
clone size: few
CDR3 length: 11
J gene: TRBJ2-7
CDR3 protein: CASSVNYEQYF
CDR3 DNA: TGTGCCAGCAGCGTTAACTACGAGCAGTACTTC

D gene: .
V gene: TRBV11-2
clone size: .
CDR3 length: 15
J gene: TRBJ2-7
CDR3 protein: CASSLVFGASYEQYF
CDR3 DNA: TGTGCCAGCAGCTTAGTTTTCGGGGCCTCCTACGAGCAGTACTTC

D gene: .
V gene: TRBV7-2
clone size: .
CDR3 length: 17
J gene: TRBJ2-3
CDR3 protein: CASSEEYWKLRTDTQYF
CDR3 DNA: TGTGCCAGCAGCGAAGAGTACTGGAAACTACGCACAGATACGCAGTATTTT

D gene: TRBD2
V gene: TRBV4-3
clone size: .
CDR3 length: 18
J gene: TRBJ2-3
CDR3 protein: CASSPGTSGGRSTDTQYF
CDR3 DNA: TGCGCCAGCAGCCCTGGGACTAGCGGGGGGAGGAGCACAGATACGCAGTATTTT

D gene: .
V gene: TRBV11-2
clone size: .
CDR3 length: 13
J gene: TRBJ1-1
CDR3 protein: CASSDEGGTEAFF
CDR3 DNA: TGTGCCAGCAGCGACGAGGGAGGCACTGAAGCTTTCTTT

D gene: .
V gene: TRBV27
clone size: few
CDR3 length: 17
J gene: TRBJ1-2
CDR3 protein: CASSLAPPGRAGYGYTF
CDR3 DNA: TGTGCCAGCAGTCTCGCCCCCCCGGGCAGGGCGGGCTATGGCTACACCTTC

D gene: TRBD2
V gene: TRBV27
clone size: once
CDR3 length: 15
J gene: TRBJ2-5
CDR3 protein: CASSLAGGSRETQYF
CDR3 DNA: TGTGCCAGCAGTTTAGCGGGGGGAAGTCGAGAGACCCAGTACTTC

D gene: .
V gene: TRBV7-9
clone size: .
CDR3 length: 15
J gene: TRBJ1-4
CDR3 protein: CASSSSGVTNEKLFF
CDR3 DNA: TGTGCCAGCAGCTCCTCGGGCGTAACTAATGAAAAACTGTTTTTT

D gene: .
V gene: TRBV6-1
clone size: many
CDR3 length: 16
J gene: TRBJ2-3
CDR3 protein: CASSPYGRPTTDTQYF
CDR3 DNA: TGTGCCAGCAGTCCCTATGGAAGGCCGACGACAGATACGCAGTATTTT

D gene: .
V gene: TRBV2
clone size: .
CDR3 length: 15
J gene: TRBJ1-5
CDR3 protein: CASSKEGVSNQPQHF
CDR3 DNA: TGTGCCAGCAGCAAAGAGGGAGTGAGCAATCAGCCCCAGCATTTT

D gene: .
V gene: TRBV5-1
clone size: .
CDR3 length: 14
J gene: TRBJ1-1
CDR3 protein: CASSRGGSDTEAFF
CDR3 DNA: TGCGCCAGCAGCCGGGGGGGCAGTGACACTGAAGCTTTCTTT

D gene: .
V gene: TRBV7-2
clone size: many
CDR3 length: 15
J gene: TRBJ2-3
CDR3 protein: CASSLSSANTDTQYF
CDR3 DNA: TGTGCCAGCAGCTTATCTAGCGCTAACACAGATACGCAGTATTTT

D gene: TRBD1
V gene: TRBV28
clone size: few
CDR3 length: 17
J gene: TRBJ1-1
CDR3 protein: CASSPVVYRGLRDEAFF
CDR3 DNA: TGTGCCAGCAGTCCTGTTGTATACAGGGGGCTGAGGGATGAAGCTTTCTTT

D gene: .
V gene: TRBV6-1
clone size: few
CDR3 length: 17
J gene: TRBJ2-1
CDR3 protein: CASSWVPQGASYNEQFF
CDR3 DNA: TGTGCCAGCAGTTGGGTCCCCCAGGGAGCCTCCTACAATGAGCAGTTCTTC

D gene: .
V gene: TRBV7-2
clone size: many
CDR3 length: 14
J gene: TRBJ2-3
CDR3 protein: CASSRGWVTDTQYF
CDR3 DNA: TGTGCCAGCAGCAGGGGGTGGGTCACAGATACGCAGTATTTT

D gene: .
V gene: TRBV29-1
clone size: few
CDR3 length: 14
J gene: TRBJ2-7
CDR3 protein: CSVEEGGSSYEQYF
CDR3 DNA: TGCAGCGTTGAAGAAGGGGGAAGCTCCTACGAGCAGTACTTC

D gene: .
V gene: TRBV7-2
clone size: many
CDR3 length: 15
J gene: TRBJ1-1
CDR3 protein: CASSVGWQMNTEAFF
CDR3 DNA: TGTGCCAGCAGTGTTGGGTGGCAAATGAACACTGAAGCTTTCTTT

D gene: .
V gene: TRBV6-1
clone size: .
CDR3 length: 15
J gene: TRBJ2-7
CDR3 protein: CASSSPAHGDYEQYF
CDR3 DNA: TGTGCCAGCAGTTCCCCCGCCCACGGCGACTACGAGCAGTACTTC

D gene: .
V gene: TRBV6-8
clone size: .
CDR3 length: 15
J gene: TRBJ2-7
CDR3 protein: CASSYLLSVSYEQYF
CDR3 DNA: TGTGCCAGCAGTTACCTTCTTTCAGTCTCCTACGAGCAGTACTTC

D gene: .
V gene: TRBV6-4
clone size: once
CDR3 length: 14
J gene: TRBJ1-1
CDR3 protein: CASRKGGGETEAFF
CDR3 DNA: TGTGCCAGCAGGAAGGGAGGGGGGGAAACTGAAGCTTTCTTT

D gene: .
V gene: TRBV19
clone size: .
CDR3 length: 16
J gene: TRBJ1-5
CDR3 protein: CASSIGLGWGNQPQHF
CDR3 DNA: TGTGCCAGTAGTATAGGTTTGGGTTGGGGTAATCAGCCCCAGCATTTT

D gene: .
V gene: TRBV27
clone size: many
CDR3 length: 14
J gene: TRBJ2-5
CDR3 protein: CASSLLGGLETQYF
CDR3 DNA: TGTGCCAGCAGTTTGTTAGGAGGGTTGGAGACCCAGTACTTC

D gene: .
V gene: TRBV6-5
clone size: few
CDR3 length: 15
J gene: TRBJ2-1
CDR3 protein: CASSYSGGRMDEQFF
CDR3 DNA: TGTGCCAGCAGTTACTCGGGGGGCCGGATGGATGAGCAGTTCTTC

D gene: .
V gene: TRBV5-4
clone size: few
CDR3 length: 15
J gene: TRBJ2-1
CDR3 protein: CASSSGTLAYNEQFF
CDR3 DNA: TGTGCCAGCAGTTCCGGGACCCTCGCGTACAATGAGCAGTTCTTC

D gene: .
V gene: TRBV5-3
clone size: .
CDR3 length: 14
J gene: TRBJ2-3
CDR3 protein: CASSLARGPDTQYF
CDR3 DNA: TGTGCCAGCAGCTTGGCCAGGGGTCCAGATACGCAGTATTTT

D gene: .
V gene: TRBV24-1
clone size: many
CDR3 length: 12
J gene: TRBJ2-3
CDR3 protein: CASRDSTDTQYF
CDR3 DNA: TGTGCGAGCCGGGACTCGACAGATACGCAGTATTTT

D gene: .
V gene: TRBV7-6
clone size: few
CDR3 length: 17
J gene: TRBJ1-1
CDR3 protein: CASSLVGARWVNTEAFF
CDR3 DNA: TGTGCCAGCAGCTTAGTAGGGGCCAGGTGGGTGAACACTGAAGCTTTCTTT

D gene: TRBD2
V gene: TRBV7-9
clone size: many
CDR3 length: 16
J gene: TRBJ2-3
CDR3 protein: CASSLGERGITDTQYF
CDR3 DNA: TGTGCCAGCAGCTTAGGAGAGCGGGGGATCACAGATACGCAGTATTTT

D gene: .
V gene: TRBV20-1
clone size: few
CDR3 length: 15
J gene: TRBJ2-3
CDR3 protein: CSARVSPLSSDTQYF
CDR3 DNA: TGCAGTGCTAGAGTGTCCCCACTCTCGTCAGATACGCAGTATTTT

D gene: .
V gene: TRBV19
clone size: .
CDR3 length: 15
J gene: TRBJ1-6
CDR3 protein: CASSMLSSYNSPLHF
CDR3 DNA: TGTGCCAGTAGTATGCTCAGCTCCTATAATTCACCCCTCCACTTT

D gene: .
V gene: TRBV7-4
clone size: .
CDR3 length: 13
J gene: TRBJ2-7
CDR3 protein: CASSLSQGGEQYF
CDR3 DNA: TGTGCCAGCAGCTTATCGCAGGGCGGCGAGCAGTACTTC

D gene: .
V gene: TRBV7-9
clone size: few
CDR3 length: 12
J gene: TRBJ2-1
CDR3 protein: CASSSAHNEQFF
CDR3 DNA: TGTGCCAGCAGTTCTGCTCACAATGAGCAGTTCTTC

D gene: .
V gene: TRBV7-2
clone size: few
CDR3 length: 14
J gene: TRBJ1-1
CDR3 protein: CASSPGGGGTEAFF
CDR3 DNA: TGTGCCAGCAGCCCCGGAGGAGGGGGAACTGAAGCTTTCTTT

D gene: TRBD1
V gene: TRBV19
clone size: .
CDR3 length: 18
J gene: TRBJ1-5
CDR3 protein: CASSTGTGWVRGNQPQHF
CDR3 DNA: TGTGCCAGTAGCACCGGGACAGGGTGGGTTAGGGGCAATCAGCCCCAGCATTTT

D gene: .
V gene: TRBV7-6
clone size: .
CDR3 length: 14
J gene: TRBJ1-5
CDR3 protein: CASSFQGRGSTQHF
CDR3 DNA: TGTGCCAGCAGCTTTCAGGGCAGAGGGTCGACACAGCATTTT

D gene: .
V gene: TRBV4-1
clone size: once
CDR3 length: 14
J gene: TRBJ1-4
CDR3 protein: CASSQVGISEKLFF
CDR3 DNA: TGCGCCAGCAGCCAAGTGGGTATTTCTGAAAAACTGTTTTTT

D gene: .
V gene: TRBV6-1
clone size: .
CDR3 length: 18
J gene: TRBJ1-5
CDR3 protein: CASSELGAGGFSNQPQHF
CDR3 DNA: TGTGCCAGCAGTGAACTGGGAGCAGGAGGGTTTAGCAATCAGCCCCAGCATTTT

D gene: TRBD1
V gene: TRBV9
clone size: .
CDR3 length: 14
J gene: TRBJ2-1
CDR3 protein: CASSRGQGYNEQFF
CDR3 DNA: TGTGCCAGCAGCCGTGGACAGGGTTACAATGAGCAGTTCTTC

D gene: .
V gene: TRBV27
clone size: .
CDR3 length: 13
J gene: TRBJ2-7
CDR3 protein: CASSLTRAYEQYF
CDR3 DNA: TGTGCCAGCAGTTTAACCCGCGCCTACGAGCAGTACTTC

D gene: .
V gene: TRBV5-6
clone size: .
CDR3 length: 14
J gene: TRBJ1-2
CDR3 protein: CASSLGRGFYDYTF
CDR3 DNA: TGTGCCAGCAGCTTGGGGCGGGGGTTCTATGACTACACCTTC

D gene: .
V gene: TRBV6-1
clone size: .
CDR3 length: 16
J gene: TRBJ1-1
CDR3 protein: CASSEAVEGLNTEAFF
CDR3 DNA: TGTGCCAGCAGTGAAGCGGTGGAGGGTTTGAACACTGAAGCTTTCTTT

D gene: .
V gene: TRBV4-3
clone size: .
CDR3 length: 16
J gene: TRBJ2-3
CDR3 protein: CASSQGLMEGTDTQYF
CDR3 DNA: TGCGCCAGCAGCCAAGGACTGATGGAGGGCACAGATACGCAGTATTTT

D gene: .
V gene: TRBV12-3/TRBV12-4
clone size: .
CDR3 length: 15
J gene: TRBJ2-5
CDR3 protein: CASSLALVSQETQYF
CDR3 DNA: TGTGCCAGCAGTTTAGCGCTTGTCAGCCAAGAGACCCAGTACTTC